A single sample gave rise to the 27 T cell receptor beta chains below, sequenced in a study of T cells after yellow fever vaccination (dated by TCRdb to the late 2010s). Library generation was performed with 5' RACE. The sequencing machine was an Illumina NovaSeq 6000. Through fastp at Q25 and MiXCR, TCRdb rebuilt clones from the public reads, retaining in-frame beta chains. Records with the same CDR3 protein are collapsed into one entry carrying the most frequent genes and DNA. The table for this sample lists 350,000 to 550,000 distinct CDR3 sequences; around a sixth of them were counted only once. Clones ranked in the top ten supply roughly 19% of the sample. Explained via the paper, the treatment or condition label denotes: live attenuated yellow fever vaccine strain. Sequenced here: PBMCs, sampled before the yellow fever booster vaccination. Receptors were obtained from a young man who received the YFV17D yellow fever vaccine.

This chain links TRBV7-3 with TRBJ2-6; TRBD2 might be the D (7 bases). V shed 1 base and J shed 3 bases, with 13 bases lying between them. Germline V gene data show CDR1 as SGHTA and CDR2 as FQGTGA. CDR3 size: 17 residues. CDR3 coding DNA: TGTGCCAGCAGCTTAAGACCGCGGGGGCTTGGGGCCAACGTCCTGACTTTC. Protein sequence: CASSLRPRGLGANVLTF.

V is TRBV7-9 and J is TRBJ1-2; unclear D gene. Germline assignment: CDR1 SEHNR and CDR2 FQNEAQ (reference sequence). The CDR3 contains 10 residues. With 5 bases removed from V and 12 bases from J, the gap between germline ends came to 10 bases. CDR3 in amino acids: CASSQERNTF. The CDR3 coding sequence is TGTGCCAGCAGCCAGGAAAGGAACACCTTC.

CDR3 sequence: CSARRSYNEQFF. The CDR3 DNA sequence: TGCAGTGCTAGGAGATCCTACAATGAGCAGTTCTTC. The chain combines TRBV20-1 with TRBJ2-1; D gene unclear. The CDR3 is 12 amino acids. The germline gives CDR1 DFQATT, CDR2 SNEGSKA (reference sequence). Trimming removed 3 bases at V and 1 base at J, with 4 bases between.

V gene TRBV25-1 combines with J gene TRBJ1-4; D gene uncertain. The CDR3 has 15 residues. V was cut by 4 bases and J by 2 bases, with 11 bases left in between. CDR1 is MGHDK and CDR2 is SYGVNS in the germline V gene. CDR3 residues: CASSGWTETNEKLFF. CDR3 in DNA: TGTGCCAGCAGTGGTTGGACGGAGACTAATGAAAAACTGTTTTTT.

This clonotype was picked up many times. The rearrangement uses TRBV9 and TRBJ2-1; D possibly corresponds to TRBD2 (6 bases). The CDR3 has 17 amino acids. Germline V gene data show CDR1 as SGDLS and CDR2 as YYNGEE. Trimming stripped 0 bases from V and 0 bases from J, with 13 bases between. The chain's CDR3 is CASSVVGGPSSYNEQFF. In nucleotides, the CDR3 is TGTGCCAGCAGCGTAGTGGGGGGTCCCAGCTCCTACAATGAGCAGTTCTTC.

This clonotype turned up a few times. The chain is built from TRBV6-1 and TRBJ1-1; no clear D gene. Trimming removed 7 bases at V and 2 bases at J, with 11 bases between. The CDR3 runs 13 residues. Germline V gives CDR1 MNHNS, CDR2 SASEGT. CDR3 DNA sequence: TGTGCCAGCATCCAAGGCGCTAACACTGAAGCTTTCTTT. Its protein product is CASIQGANTEAFF.

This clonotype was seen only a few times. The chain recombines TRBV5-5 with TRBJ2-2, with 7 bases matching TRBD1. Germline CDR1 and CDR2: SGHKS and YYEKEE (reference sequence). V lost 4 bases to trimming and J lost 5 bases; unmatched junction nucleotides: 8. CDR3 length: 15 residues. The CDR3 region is CASSKGTARTGELFF. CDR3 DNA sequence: TGTGCCAGCAGCAAAGGGACAGCTCGGACCGGGGAGCTGTTTTTT.

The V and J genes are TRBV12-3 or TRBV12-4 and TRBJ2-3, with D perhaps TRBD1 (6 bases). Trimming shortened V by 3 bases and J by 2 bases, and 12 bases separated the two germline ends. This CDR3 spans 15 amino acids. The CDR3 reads CASSLATGHTDTQYF. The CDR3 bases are TGTGCCAGCAGTTTGGCGACAGGCCACACAGATACGCAGTATTTT.

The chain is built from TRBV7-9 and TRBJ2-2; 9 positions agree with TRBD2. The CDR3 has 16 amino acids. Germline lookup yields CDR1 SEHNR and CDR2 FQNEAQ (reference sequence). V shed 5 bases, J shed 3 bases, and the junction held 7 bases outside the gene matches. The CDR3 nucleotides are TGTGCCAGCAGCATTAGCGGGGGACCTCACACCGGGGAGCTGTTTTTT. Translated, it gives CASSISGGPHTGELFF.

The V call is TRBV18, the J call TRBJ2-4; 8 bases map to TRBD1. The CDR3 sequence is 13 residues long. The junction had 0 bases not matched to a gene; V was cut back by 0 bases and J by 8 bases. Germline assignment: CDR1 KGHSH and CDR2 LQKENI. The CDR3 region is CASSPPQGDIQYF. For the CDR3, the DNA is TGTGCCAGCTCACCACCACAGGGGGACATTCAGTACTTC.

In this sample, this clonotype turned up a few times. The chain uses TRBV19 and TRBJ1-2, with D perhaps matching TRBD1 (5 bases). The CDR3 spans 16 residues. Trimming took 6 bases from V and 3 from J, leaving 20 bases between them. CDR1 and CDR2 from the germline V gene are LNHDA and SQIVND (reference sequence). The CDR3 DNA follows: TGTGCCAGTAGCCTCCCCGGGGCAGGGCCGTACTATGGCTACACCTTC. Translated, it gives CASSLPGAGPYYGYTF.

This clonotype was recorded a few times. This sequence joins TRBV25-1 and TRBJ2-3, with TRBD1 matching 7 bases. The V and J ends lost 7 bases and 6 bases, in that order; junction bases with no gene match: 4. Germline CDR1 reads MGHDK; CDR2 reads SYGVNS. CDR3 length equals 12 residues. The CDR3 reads CASNLQGDTQYF. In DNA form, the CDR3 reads TGTGCCAGCAACCTACAGGGGGATACGCAGTATTTT.

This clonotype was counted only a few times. The CDR3 DNA is TGCGCCAGCAGCTCCCTCCCTACGAGCGGTGCCTACGCTGAGCAGTTCTTC. Its protein is CASSSLPTSGAYAEQFF. This chain uses TRBV5-1 with TRBJ2-1; possible D gene TRBD2, 5 bases. Germline values: CDR1 SGHRS, CDR2 YFSETQ. Deletions cut 3 bases from V and 9 bases from J, with 25 bases between. The CDR3 totals 17 residues.

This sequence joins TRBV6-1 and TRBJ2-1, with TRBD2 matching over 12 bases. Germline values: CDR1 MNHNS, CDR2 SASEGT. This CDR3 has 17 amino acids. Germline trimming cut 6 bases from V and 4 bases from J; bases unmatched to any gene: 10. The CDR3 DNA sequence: TGTGCCAGCAGACCTCGACGACTAGCGGGGGAGTACAATGAGCAGTTCTTC. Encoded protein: CASRPRRLAGEYNEQFF.

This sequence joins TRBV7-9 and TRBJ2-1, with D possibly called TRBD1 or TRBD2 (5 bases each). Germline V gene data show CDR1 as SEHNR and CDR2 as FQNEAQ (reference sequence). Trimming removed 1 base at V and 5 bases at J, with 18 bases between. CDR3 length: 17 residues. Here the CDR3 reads CASSLGDGSAENNEQFF. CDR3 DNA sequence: TGTGCCAGCAGCTTAGGGGACGGCAGCGCCGAAAACAATGAGCAGTTCTTC.

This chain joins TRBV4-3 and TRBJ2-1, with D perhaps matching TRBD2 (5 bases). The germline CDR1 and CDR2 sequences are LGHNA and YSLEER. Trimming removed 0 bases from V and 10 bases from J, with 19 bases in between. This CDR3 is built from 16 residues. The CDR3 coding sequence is TGCGCCAGCAGCCAAGAAATCCCCGAGACACTAGGAGAGCAGTTCTTC. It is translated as CASSQEIPETLGEQFF.

CDR3 loop: CSARFPRGGEETQYF. The DNA for the CDR3 is TGCAGTGCTAGATTCCCGCGGGGGGGCGAGGAGACCCAGTACTTC. This chain connects TRBV20-1 to TRBJ2-5, with TRBD2 matching 9 bases. The CDR3 has 15 residues. Germline CDR1 and CDR2: DFQATT and SNEGSKA (reference sequence). Trimming removed 2 bases from V and 5 bases from J; junction bases left unmatched: 9.

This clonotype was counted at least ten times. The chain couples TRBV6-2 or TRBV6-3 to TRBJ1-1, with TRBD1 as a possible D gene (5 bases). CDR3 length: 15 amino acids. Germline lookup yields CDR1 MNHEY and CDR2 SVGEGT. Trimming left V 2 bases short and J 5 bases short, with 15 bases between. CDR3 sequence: CASSYHGAVRTEAFF. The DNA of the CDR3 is TGTGCCAGCAGTTACCATGGGGCTGTTCGTACTGAAGCTTTCTTT.

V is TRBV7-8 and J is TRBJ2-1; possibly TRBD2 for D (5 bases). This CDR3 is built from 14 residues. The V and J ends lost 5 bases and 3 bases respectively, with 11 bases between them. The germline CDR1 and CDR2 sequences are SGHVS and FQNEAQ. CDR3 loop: CASSGREFYNEQFF. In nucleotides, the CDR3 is TGTGCCAGCAGCGGCCGGGAATTCTACAATGAGCAGTTCTTC.

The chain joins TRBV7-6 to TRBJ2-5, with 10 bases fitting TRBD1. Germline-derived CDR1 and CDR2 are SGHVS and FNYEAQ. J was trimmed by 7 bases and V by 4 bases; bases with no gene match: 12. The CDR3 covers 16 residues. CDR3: CASSSDRGRTVWTQYF. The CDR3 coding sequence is TGTGCCAGCAGCTCAGACAGGGGGCGGACCGTGTGGACCCAGTACTTC.

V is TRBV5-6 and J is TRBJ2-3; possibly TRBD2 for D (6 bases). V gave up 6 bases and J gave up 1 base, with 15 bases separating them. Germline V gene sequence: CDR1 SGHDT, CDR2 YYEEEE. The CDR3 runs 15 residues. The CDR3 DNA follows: TGTGCCAGCAAGGTGCGGGGACCCGGCACAGATACGCAGTATTTT. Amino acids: CASKVRGPGTDTQYF.

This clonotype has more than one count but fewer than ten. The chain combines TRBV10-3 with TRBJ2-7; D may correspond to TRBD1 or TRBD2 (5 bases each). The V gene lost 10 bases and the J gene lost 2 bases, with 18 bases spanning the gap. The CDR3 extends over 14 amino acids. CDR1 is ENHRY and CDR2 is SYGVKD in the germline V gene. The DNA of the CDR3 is TGTGCCAGCATTCCGGGGCGGCAAACCTACGAGCAGTACTTC. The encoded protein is CASIPGRQTYEQYF.

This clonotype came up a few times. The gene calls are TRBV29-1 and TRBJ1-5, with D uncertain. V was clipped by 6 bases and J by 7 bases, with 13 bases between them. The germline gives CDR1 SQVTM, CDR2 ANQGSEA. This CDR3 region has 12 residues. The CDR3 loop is CSVVSGSQPQHF. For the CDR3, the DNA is TGCAGCGTCGTATCAGGTTCCCAGCCCCAGCATTTT.

The CDR3 sequence is CASSFPGLAGQETQYF. The CDR3 nucleotides are TGTGCCAGCAGCTTTCCGGGACTAGCGGGCCAAGAGACCCAGTACTTC. The chain recombines TRBV11-1 with TRBJ2-5, with TRBD2 identical over 12 bases. The CDR3 covers 16 residues. Looked up from germline, CDR1 is SGHAT and CDR2 is FQDESV (reference sequence). V trimming: 3 bases; J trimming: 1 base; junction bases outside the gene matches: 3. The variable domain in full, with the rest retrieved from reference TRBV11-1 and TRBJ2-5, is EAEVAQSPRYKITEKSQAVAFWCDPISGHATLYWYRQILGQGPELLVQFQDESVVDDSQLPKDRFSAERLKGVDSTLKIQPAELGDSAMYLCASSFPGLAGQETQYFGPGTRLLVL.

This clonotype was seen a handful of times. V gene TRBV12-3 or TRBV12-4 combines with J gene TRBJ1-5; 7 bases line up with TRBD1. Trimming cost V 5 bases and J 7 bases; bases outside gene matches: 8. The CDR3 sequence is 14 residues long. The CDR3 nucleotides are TGTGCCAGCAGTCTAACAGGGGAAGGGCAGCCCCAGCATTTT. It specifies CASSLTGEGQPQHF.

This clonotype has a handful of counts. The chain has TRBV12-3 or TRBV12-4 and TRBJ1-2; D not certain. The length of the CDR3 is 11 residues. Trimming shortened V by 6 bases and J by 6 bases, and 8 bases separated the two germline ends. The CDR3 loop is CASRGDHGYTF. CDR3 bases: TGTGCCAGCAGGGGAGACCATGGCTACACCTTC.

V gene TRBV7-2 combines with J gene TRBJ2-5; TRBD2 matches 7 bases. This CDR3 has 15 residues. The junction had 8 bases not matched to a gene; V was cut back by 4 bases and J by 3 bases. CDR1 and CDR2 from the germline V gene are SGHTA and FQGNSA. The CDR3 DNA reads TGTGCCAGCAGCTGGCCGGGGGGAGCGGAAGAGACCCAGTACTTC. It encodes CASSWPGGAEETQYF.